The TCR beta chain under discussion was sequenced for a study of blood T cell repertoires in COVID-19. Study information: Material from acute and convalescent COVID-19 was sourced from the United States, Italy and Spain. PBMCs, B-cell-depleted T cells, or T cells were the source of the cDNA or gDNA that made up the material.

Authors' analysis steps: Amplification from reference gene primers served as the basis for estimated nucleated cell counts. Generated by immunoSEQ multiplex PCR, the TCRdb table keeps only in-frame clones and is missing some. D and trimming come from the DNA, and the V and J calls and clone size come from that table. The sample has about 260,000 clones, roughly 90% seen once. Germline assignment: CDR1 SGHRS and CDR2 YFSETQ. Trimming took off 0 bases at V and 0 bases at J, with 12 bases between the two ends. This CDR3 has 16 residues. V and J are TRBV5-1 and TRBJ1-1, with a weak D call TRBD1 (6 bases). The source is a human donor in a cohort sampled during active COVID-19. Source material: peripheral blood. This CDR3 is CASSLEQGLLNTEAFF. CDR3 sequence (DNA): TGCGCCAGCAGCTTGGAACAGGGACTACTGAACACTGAAGCTTTCTTT.